Below, 18 T cell receptor beta chains from the same sample are listed, as sequenced in a study of a mutant IDH1 vaccine in newly diagnosed glioma. The time point is: week 35, safety follow-up. The vaccine gave 300 ug of a 20-mer mutant IDH1 peptide subcutaneously per dose. Assay used: immunoSEQ multiplex PCR; TCRdb lists only in-frame clones, some missing. The table records tens of thousands of clones, 84% of them present only once. What these receptors recognize is not known. The sequencing here drew on PBMCs, taken from a glioma patient whose treatment included an IDH1 peptide vaccine. The receptors come from a young man with glioma.

J is TRBJ1-4 and V is TRBV7-2; D might be TRBD1 (6 bases). The CDR3 extends over 15 amino acids. The germline CDR1 and CDR2 sequences are SGHTA and FQGNSA. Trimming took off 2 bases at V and 5 bases at J, with 12 bases between the two ends. CDR3 in DNA: TGTGCCAGCAGCTTAACATACAGGGAGAATGAAAAACTGTTTTTT. As protein: CASSLTYRENEKLFF.

V usage is TRBV15 and J usage is TRBJ2-1, with a weak D call TRBD1 (5 bases). Deletions cut 2 bases from V and 6 bases from J, with 14 bases between. CDR1 LNHNV and CDR2 YYDKDF come from the germline V gene (reference sequence). This CDR3 has 15 residues. The CDR3 reads CATSRSHRQFNEQFF. DNA of the CDR3: TGTGCCACCAGCAGATCCCATCGACAGTTCAATGAGCAGTTCTTC.

This sequence joins TRBV9 and TRBJ2-1, with no clear D. CDR1 SGDLS and CDR2 YYNGEE come from the germline V gene. CDR3 length equals 12 residues. V lost 3 bases to trimming and J lost 7 bases, with 8 bases between them. The CDR3 DNA follows: TGTGCCAGCAGCGGCCCCGAGAATGAGCAGTTCTTC. This gives the protein CASSGPENEQFF.

The chain recombines TRBV4-1 with TRBJ2-7; 12 bases are a match to TRBD2. V gave up 2 bases and J gave up 2 bases; unmatched junction bases: 4. The CDR3 consists of 16 residues. Germline V gene data show CDR1 as MGHRA and CDR2 as YSYEKL. Written as DNA, the CDR3 is TGCGCCAGCAGCCAAACTCTAGCGGGGGGGCCCTACGAGCAGTACTTC. Translated: CASSQTLAGGPYEQYF.

The chain couples TRBV21-1 to TRBJ1-1. TRBV21-1 corresponds to a pseudogene. The CDR3 is made up of 17 amino acids. The CDR3 sequence: CASSKVRGGAPHTEAFF. The CDR3, as DNA: TGTGCCAGCAGCAAAGTGCGGGGGGGCGCACCCCACACTGAAGCTTTCTTT.

This clone was detected a few times. V and J are TRBV7-3 and TRBJ1-1, with D perhaps matching TRBD1 (6 bases). The germline V gene has CDR1 SGHTA and CDR2 FQGTGA. V lost 3 bases and J 5 bases, leaving 10 bases between the germline ends. CDR3 length: 13 residues. DNA of the CDR3: TGTGCCAGCAGCTTGCAGGGGTCGACTGAAGCTTTCTTT. Translation: CASSLQGSTEAFF.

This chain uses TRBV6-6 with TRBJ2-7; 8 nucleotides agree with TRBD1. The CDR3 runs to 13 residues. V gave up 5 bases and J gave up 3 bases; unmatched junction bases: 3. The germline V gene has CDR1 MNHNY and CDR2 SVGAGI (reference sequence). The CDR3 loop reads CASSRQGNYEQYF. In DNA form, the CDR3 reads TGTGCCAGCAGTCGACAGGGGAACTACGAGCAGTACTTC.

This clone appeared once. CDR3 sequence reads: CAWSVDSGILGSEQFF. In DNA form, the CDR3 reads TGTGCCTGGAGTGTCGATAGCGGGATTCTGGGTAGTGAGCAGTTCTTC. J is TRBJ2-1 and V is TRBV30; 8 nucleotides align to TRBD2. Germline V lookup: CDR1 GTSNPN, CDR2 SVGIG (reference sequence). V lost 0 bases to trimming and J lost 9 bases; unmatched junction nucleotides: 13. This CDR3 is built from 16 residues.

In its sample, this clone was seen once. This rearrangement joins TRBV4-2 to TRBJ1-2; D is unresolved. The CDR3 is made up of 13 amino acids. Looked up from germline, CDR1 is LGHNA and CDR2 is YNFKEQ. V was shortened by 1 base and J by 2 bases, with 5 bases between the two germline ends. As DNA, the CDR3 is TGTGCCAGCAGCCAAGTCACCAACTATGGCTACACCTTC. Its protein product is CASSQVTNYGYTF.

The CDR3 nucleotides are TGTGCCAGCAGCTCCTGGTACCAAGAGACCCAGTACTTC. It translates to CASSSWYQETQYF. The V and J genes are TRBV7-8 and TRBJ2-5; D not certain. Germline lookup yields CDR1 SGHVS and CDR2 FQNEAQ. V lost 4 bases, J lost 0 bases, and 6 bases lay in between. CDR3 length equals 13 residues. Full variable domain (rest looked up from reference TRBV7-8 and TRBJ2-5): GAGVSQSPRYKVAKRGQDVALRCDPISGHVSLFWYQQALGQGPEFLTYFQNEAQLDKSGLPSDRFFAERPEGSVSTLKIQRTQQEDSAVYLCASSSWYQETQYFGPGTRLLVL.

This clone has more than one count but fewer than ten. The CDR3 does not end in the conserved phenylalanine or tryptophan, so this is likely a read error. The DNA is left out, because the CDR3 cannot be placed on it with certainty; the CDR3 is given as TCRdb lists it. The CDR3 spells CSARDPEDSSQ. The chain carries TRBV20-1 and TRBJ1-1; TRBD1, the table's D call, lacks a check against the DNA. CDR1 and CDR2 from the germline V gene are DFQATT and SNEGSKA (reference sequence). Ends included, the CDR3 has 11 residues.

The chain recombines TRBV19 with TRBJ2-7; D tentatively reads TRBD1 or TRBD2 (5 bases each). V lost 2 bases, J lost 2 bases, and 13 bases lay in between. Germline V gene lookup returns CDR1 LNHDA and CDR2 SQIVND (reference sequence). The CDR3 loop spans 15 amino acids. CDR3: CASSITSRGTYEQYF. The CDR3 region has the DNA TGTGCCAGTAGTATAACTTCGAGGGGCACCTACGAGCAGTACTTC. The full variable domain, with the rest looked up from reference TRBV19 and TRBJ2-7, is DGGITQSPKYLFRKEGQNVTLSCEQNLNHDAMYWYRQDPGQGLRLIYYSQIVNDFQKGDIAEGYSVSREKKESFPLTVTSAQKNPTAFYLCASSITSRGTYEQYFGPGTRLTVT.

This rearrangement joins TRBV9 to TRBJ2-7, with 8 bases lining up with TRBD1. Germline CDR1 is SGDLS and CDR2 is YYNGEE. The CDR3 spans 14 residues. V lost 3 bases to trimming and J lost 2 bases; unmatched junction nucleotides: 4. The CDR3 sequence is CASSATGATYEQYF. The CDR3, as DNA: TGTGCCAGCAGCGCGACAGGGGCGACCTACGAGCAGTACTTC.

The chain joins TRBV18 to TRBJ2-2; the match to TRBD2 covers 8 bases. Germline-derived CDR1 and CDR2 are KGHSH and LQKENI. This CDR3 is 15 amino acids long. V lost 2 bases to trimming and J lost 6 bases; unmatched junction nucleotides: 5. CDR3 in amino acids: CASSPRGLVPGELFF. The CDR3 DNA follows: TGTGCCAGCTCACCAAGGGGACTAGTCCCCGGGGAGCTGTTTTTT.

The chain is built from TRBV2 and TRBJ1-5; D is ambiguous. CDR3 length: 13 residues. CDR1 is SNHLY, CDR2 FYNNEI, per germline. V lost 0 bases to trimming and J lost 7 bases, with 7 bases between them. CDR3 in DNA: TGTGCCAGCAGTGAAGCGCGGGCGCAGCCCCAGCATTTT. This sequence encodes CASSEARAQPQHF.

The gene calls are TRBV19 and TRBJ2-3, with TRBD2 identical over 14 bases. V shed 5 bases, J shed 4 bases, and the junction held 5 bases outside the gene matches. CDR1 is LNHDA, CDR2 SQIVND, per germline (reference sequence). The CDR3 sequence is 16 residues long. In DNA form, the CDR3 reads TGTGCCAGTAGTGGGACTAGCGGGAGTTGGGCAGATACGCAGTATTTT. It yields the protein CASSGTSGSWADTQYF.

The V call is TRBV6-6, the J call TRBJ1-4, with a weak D call TRBD1 (5 bases). Between the trimmed V and J ends, which lost 6 bases and 7 bases, there was a span of 12 bases. Germline V CDR1 and CDR2: MNHNY, SVGAGI (reference sequence). The CDR3 runs to 13 residues. The CDR3 protein is CASRDGGSEKLFF. In DNA, the CDR3 is TGTGCCAGCAGGGATGGGGGTAGTGAAAAACTGTTTTTT.

The chain carries TRBV6-4 and TRBJ1-5; a weak D match, TRBD1 (5 bases). The CDR3 sequence is 14 residues long. The germline V gene encodes CDR1 MRHNA and CDR2 SNTAGT. Trimming left V 3 bases short and J 7 bases short, with 13 bases between. CDR3 amino acids: CASSDPSGTQPQHF. The CDR3 DNA follows: TGTGCCAGCAGTGATCCTTCAGGGACCCAGCCCCAGCATTTT.